What follows describes a single T cell receptor beta chain. Trimming removed 5 bases from V and 1 base from J, with 11 bases in between. The CDR3 length is 14 residues. The entry originates in a study of human T cells and chemical hapten exposure. Study as a whole: Affected patients, primarily female, had alopecia areata, totalis or universalis. Per-sample TCR yield variation was attributed mainly to small pooled library volume differences.

Time point given: patch test 3, about 24 weeks after DPC sensitization. Treatment here: therapeutic diphenylcyclopropenone sensitization with weekly scalp DPC. One entry per CDR3 protein results from TCRdb running MiXCR on the RACE reads. The sample holds more than 95,000 distinct CDR3 sequences; under 40% are singletons and the top ten take roughly 2.6%. The clonotype originates from a middle-aged man with alopecia areata. Some clones in this sample may be carry-over from other donors' samples. The sequences come from whole blood, collected in connection with sensitization to the hapten diphenylcyclopropenone (DPC). The V call is TRBV12-3 or TRBV12-4, the J call TRBJ1-1; D call uncertain. The CDR3 loop reads CASSRRTENTEAFF. In DNA, the CDR3 is TGTGCCAGCAGTAGAAGGACGGAGAACACTGAAGCTTTCTTT.